This T cell receptor beta chain is from a study of cytomegalovirus exposure and HLA in healthy donors. Study-level findings and limits: Most observed TCR sequences were rare, whereas some public TCRs were detected in many donors. Published work reported that the classifier diagnosed cytomegalovirus status with high specificity and sensitivity.

Germline V gene data show CDR1 as SNHLY and CDR2 as FYNNEI. The CDR3 runs 13 residues. V was pared by 0 bases and J by 7 bases, with 8 bases between. The PCR contained 60 Vbeta and 13 Jbeta primers. The data were produced by immunoSEQ multiplex PCR, yet TCRdb's version contains in-frame clones alone and is incomplete. In all, the sample yields 100,000 to 150,000 clones. Worth noting for this clone: As yet, its antigen is unknown.

The gene calls are TRBV2 and TRBJ2-3; no definite D call. The TCR originated in a man aged 18 to 29 in good health and CMV-seronegative. Sequences were obtained from PBMCs. DNA for the CDR3: TGTGCCAGCAGTGAAGCGCGAAGAAATACGCAGTATTTT. Its protein is CASSEARRNTQYF.